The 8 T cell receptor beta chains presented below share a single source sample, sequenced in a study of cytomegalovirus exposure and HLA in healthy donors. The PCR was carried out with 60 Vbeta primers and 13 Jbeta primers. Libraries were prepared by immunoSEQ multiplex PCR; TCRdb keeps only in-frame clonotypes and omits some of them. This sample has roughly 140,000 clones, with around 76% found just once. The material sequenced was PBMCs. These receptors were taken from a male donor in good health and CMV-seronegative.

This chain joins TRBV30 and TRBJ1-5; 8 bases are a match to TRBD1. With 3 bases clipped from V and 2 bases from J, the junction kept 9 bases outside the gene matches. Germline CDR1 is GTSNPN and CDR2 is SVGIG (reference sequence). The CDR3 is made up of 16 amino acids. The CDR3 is CAWSGPGQGRNQPQHF. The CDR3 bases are TGTGCCTGGAGCGGACCCGGACAGGGACGCAATCAGCCCCAGCATTTT.

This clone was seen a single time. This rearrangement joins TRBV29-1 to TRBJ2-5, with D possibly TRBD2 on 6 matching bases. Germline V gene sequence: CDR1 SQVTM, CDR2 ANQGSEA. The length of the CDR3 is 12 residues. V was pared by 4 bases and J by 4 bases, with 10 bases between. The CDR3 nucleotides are TGCAGCGTTGCTTTTAGCGGAGAGACCCAGTACTTC. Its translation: CSVAFSGETQYF.

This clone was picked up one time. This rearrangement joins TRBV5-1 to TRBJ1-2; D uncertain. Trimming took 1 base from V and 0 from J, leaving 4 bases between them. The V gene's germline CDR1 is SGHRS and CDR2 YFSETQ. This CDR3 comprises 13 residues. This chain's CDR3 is CASSLRTNYGYTF. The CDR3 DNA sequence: TGCGCCAGCAGCTTGCGTACTAACTATGGCTACACCTTC.

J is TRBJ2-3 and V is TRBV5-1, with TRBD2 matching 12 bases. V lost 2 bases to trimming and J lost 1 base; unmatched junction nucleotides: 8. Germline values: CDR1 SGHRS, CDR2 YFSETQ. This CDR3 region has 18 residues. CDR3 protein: CASSFLRLAGDRTDTQYF. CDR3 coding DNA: TGCGCCAGCAGCTTCCTACGACTAGCGGGGGACCGCACAGATACGCAGTATTTT.

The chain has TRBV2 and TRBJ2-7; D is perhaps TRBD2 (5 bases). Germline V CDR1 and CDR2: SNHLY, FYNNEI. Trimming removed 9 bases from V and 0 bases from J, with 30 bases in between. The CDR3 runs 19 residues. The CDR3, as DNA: TGTGCCAGTAAATTTTACCCGGGCTCACAAGGGAGTAACTCCTACGAGCAGTACTTC. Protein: CASKFYPGSQGSNSYEQYF.

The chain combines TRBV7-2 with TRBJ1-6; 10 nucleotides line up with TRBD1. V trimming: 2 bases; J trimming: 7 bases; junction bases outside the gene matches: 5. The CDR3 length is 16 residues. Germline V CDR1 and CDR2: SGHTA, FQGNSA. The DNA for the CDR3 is TGTGCCAGCAGCTTAAGAGTGGGACAGGGGAATTCACCCCTCCACTTT. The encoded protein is CASSLRVGQGNSPLHF. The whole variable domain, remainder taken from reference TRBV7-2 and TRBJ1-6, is GAGVSQSPSNKVTEKGKDVELRCDPISGHTALYWYRQSLGQGLEFLIYFQGNSAPDKSGLPSDRFSAERTGGSVSTLTIQRTQQEDSAVYLCASSLRVGQGNSPLHFGNGTRLTVT.

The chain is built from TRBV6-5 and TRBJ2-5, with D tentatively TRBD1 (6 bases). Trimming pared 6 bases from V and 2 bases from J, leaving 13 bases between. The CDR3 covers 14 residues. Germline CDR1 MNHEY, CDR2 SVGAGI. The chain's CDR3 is CASRVDRPQETQYF. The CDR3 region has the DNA TGTGCCAGCAGGGTCGACAGGCCGCAAGAGACCCAGTACTTC.

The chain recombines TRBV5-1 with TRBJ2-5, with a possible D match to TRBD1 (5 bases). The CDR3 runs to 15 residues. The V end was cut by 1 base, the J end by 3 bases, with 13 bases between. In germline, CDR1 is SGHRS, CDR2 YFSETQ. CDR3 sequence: CASSLNSAGKETQYF. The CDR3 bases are TGCGCCAGCAGCTTGAATTCGGCAGGGAAAGAGACCCAGTACTTC.